This is a list of T cell receptor beta chains from one sample in a study of blood T cell repertoires in COVID-19. The data were produced by immunoSEQ multiplex PCR, yet TCRdb's version contains in-frame clones alone and is incomplete. The sample shows about 170,000 clones, approximately 86% of them seen only once. The sample was peripheral blood. The receptors stem from a woman aged 40-49 years with COVID-19, enrolled during active disease. The CDR3 runs from the conserved cysteine through the conserved F or W. A D gene is named only where the DNA matches it firmly. The listing skips clone size in some rows; elsewhere it reads once, few, many or a size class.

TGTGCTAGTGGTAGATCCACAGGGGGCGCGGGTGAGAGAAAAACTGAAGCTTTCTTT,CASGRSTGGAGERKTEAFF,TRBV12-5,.,TRBD1,TRBJ1-1,19
TGTGCCTGGACCTTAACTGGGACAGGGTCTGGCTACACCTTC,CAWTLTGTGSGYTF,TRBV30,.,TRBD1,TRBJ1-2,14
TGTGCCAGCAGCCAGGTTATGACAGCAGAGACCCAGTACTTC,CASSQVMTAETQYF,TRBV14,.,.,TRBJ2-5,14
TGTGCCATCAGCAATCAGGTTACTAGCACAGATACGCAGTATTTT,CAISNQVTSTDTQYF,TRBV10-3,.,.,TRBJ2-3,15
TGTGCCAGCAGTCCTGGTGGAGGGGTTCTGGGAAACACCATATATTTT,CASSPGGGVLGNTIYF,TRBV2,.,.,TRBJ1-3,16
TGTGCCAGCACGGACAGGGGCTACGAGCAGTACTTC,CASTDRGYEQYF,TRBV6-5,.,TRBD1,TRBJ2-7,12
TGTGCCAGCTCACCCTATACATTCGCGGACACTGAAGCTTTCTTT,CASSPYTFADTEAFF,TRBV18,.,.,TRBJ1-1,15
TGTGCCAGCAGCTTCGGGGGGTCGGATGGCTACACCTTC,CASSFGGSDGYTF,TRBV7-9,.,.,TRBJ1-2,13
TGCAGTGCTAGTTGGGACAAGGAAGAGACCCAGTACTTC,CSASWDKEETQYF,TRBV20-1,.,.,TRBJ2-5,13
TGTGCCAGCAGTTACGGTGGGAGGGAAAAACTGTTTTTT,CASSYGGREKLFF,TRBV6-5,.,.,TRBJ1-4,13
TGTGCCAGTACAATAGGAGGCTATAGCGGCTACAATGAGCAGTTCTTC,CASTIGGYSGYNEQFF,TRBV19,.,.,TRBJ2-1,16
TGCGCCAGCAGCTTGGGACTAGCGAGCGGTGAGCAGTTCTTC,CASSLGLASGEQFF,TRBV5-1,few,TRBD2,TRBJ2-1,14
TGTGCCAGCAGCCAAGAGCCGGGGAGGAGTGAAAAACTGTTTTTT,CASSQEPGRSEKLFF,TRBV3-1/TRBV3-2,.,.,TRBJ1-4,15
TGTGCCAGCAGCAGGGACTCGGCCTACGAGCAGTACTTC,CASSRDSAYEQYF,TRBV7-6,.,.,TRBJ2-7,13
TGCGCCAGCAGCCAAGGTGGGCTCTACAATGAGCAGTTCTTC,CASSQGGLYNEQFF,TRBV4-1,.,.,TRBJ2-1,14
TGTGCCTGGAGTGTCGGGGGGCGGACTGAAGCTTTCTTT,CAWSVGGRTEAFF,TRBV30,.,.,TRBJ1-1,13
TGTGCCTGGAGTGCGCAGGTGGCCACTGAAGCTTTCTTT,CAWSAQVATEAFF,TRBV30,.,.,TRBJ1-1,13
TGCGCCAGCAGCCCGAAAACAGGGGTGAACACTGAAGCTTTCTTT,CASSPKTGVNTEAFF,TRBV4-1,.,TRBD1,TRBJ1-1,15
TGTGCCAGCTCACCAACCAGGGGGAGCGGGGCCAACGTCCTGACTTTC,CASSPTRGSGANVLTF,TRBV18,.,TRBD1,TRBJ2-6,16
TGTACCAGCAGCACCACTAGCGGGGGGGCCCACAATGAGCAGTTCTTC,CTSSTTSGGAHNEQFF,TRBV7-2,.,TRBD2,TRBJ2-1,16
TGTGCCAGCAGCTTGGGGCAGGGTATCAGCCAGCCCCAGCATTTT,CASSLGQGISQPQHF,TRBV5-8,.,.,TRBJ1-5,15
TGTGCCACCAGCAGAGCCCGGGTCAATGAAAAACTGTTTTTT,CATSRARVNEKLFF,TRBV15,.,.,TRBJ1-4,14
TGTGCCAGCAGCTTAGGCCCCTATTCCTACGAGCAGTACTTC,CASSLGPYSYEQYF,TRBV7-2,.,.,TRBJ2-7,14
TGTGCCAGCAGCGTACAGGGCGTCTCTAACTATGGCTACACCTTC,CASSVQGVSNYGYTF,TRBV5-4,.,.,TRBJ1-2,15
TGCGCCAGCAGCCAAGATCGGTCAGGGGGGAGAGACACCATATATTTT,CASSQDRSGGRDTIYF,TRBV4-1,.,TRBD1,TRBJ1-3,16
TGTGCCAGCAGCCGGACAGGGACCTCTGGAAACACCATATATTTT,CASSRTGTSGNTIYF,TRBV14,.,TRBD1,TRBJ1-3,15
TGTGCCAGCGGCTATCTCGGAGGGGGGGTGGACGAGCAGTACTTC,CASGYLGGGVDEQYF,TRBV3-1/TRBV3-2,once,.,TRBJ2-7,15
TGTGCCAGCAGGCCCTCCGGGGAGACCGGGGAGCTGTTTTTT,CASRPSGETGELFF,TRBV7-9,.,.,TRBJ2-2,14
TGTGCCAGCAGCCCAGTCGGGAGAGATACGCAGTATTTT,CASSPVGRDTQYF,TRBV6-6,.,.,TRBJ2-3,13
TGTGCCAGCAGTCGAAGCCGTCGGGGTTGGGCTAATGAAAAACTGTTTTTT,CASSRSRRGWANEKLFF,TRBV2,.,.,TRBJ1-4,17
TGCGCCAGCAGCCCACCGGGACAGCAAGAGACCCAGTACTTC,CASSPPGQQETQYF,TRBV5-1,.,TRBD1,TRBJ2-5,14